The rows below give T cell receptor beta chains drawn from one sample of a study of Graves' ophthalmopathy and Graves' hyperthyroidism. One entry per CDR3 protein, called by TCRdb with MiXCR from the multiplex PCR reads. In the table there are hundreds of thousands of distinct CDR3 sequences, about 21% of which are singletons. The sequenced sample was peripheral blood. The receptors shown here come from a woman aged 18 to 35 with stable Graves' hyperthyroidism. CDR3s include the opening cysteine and the closing phenylalanine or tryptophan. The order of the fields is V gene, clone size, D gene, J gene, CDR3 protein, CDR3 DNA. D genes are given only for firm matches. Clone size is stated in some rows and not others, as once, few, many or a class when expanded.

TRBV28	many	.	TRBJ2-5	CASRDGGYQETQYF	TGTGCCAGCAGAGATGGAGGGTACCAAGAGACCCAGTACTTC
TRBV7-2	many	.	TRBJ1-5	CASSLHQGNNQPQHF	TGTGCCAGCAGCCTACATCAAGGGAACAATCAGCCCCAGCATTTT
TRBV6-5	many	TRBD1	TRBJ1-6	CASSYGTGMGNSPLHF	TGTGCCAGCAGTTACGGGACAGGGATGGGTAATTCACCCCTCCACTTT
TRBV6-1	many	.	TRBJ2-7	CASSALTGTTTYEQYF	TGTGCCAGCAGTGCATTGACCGGGACAACTACCTACGAGCAGTACTTC
TRBV4-2	many	.	TRBJ2-7	CASSQDWDTTYEQYF	TGTGCCAGCAGCCAAGATTGGGACACAACCTACGAGCAGTACTTC
TRBV28	many	.	TRBJ2-7	CASSGRSRSSYEQYF	TGTGCCAGCAGTGGGAGATCAAGGAGCTCCTACGAGCAGTACTTC
TRBV25-1	many	.	TRBJ2-2	CASSEFRGNGELFF	TGTGCCAGCAGTGAATTTCGGGGTAACGGGGAGCTGTTTTTT
TRBV6-4	.	TRBD1	TRBJ1-5	CASSETGGSNQPQHF	TGTGCCAGCAGTGAGACAGGGGGGAGCAATCAGCCCCAGCATTTT
TRBV20-1	.	.	TRBJ2-7	CSARPPGRSNEQYF	TGCAGTGCTAGGCCCCCGGGGCGGTCTAACGAGCAGTACTTC
TRBV13	many	.	TRBJ2-5	CASSLGLGLEETQYF	TGTGCCAGCAGCTTAGGATTGGGGTTGGAGGAGACCCAGTACTTC
TRBV15	many	.	TRBJ1-1	CATSGTVNTEAFF	TGTGCCACCAGCGGTACAGTGAACACTGAAGCTTTCTTT
TRBV9	few	.	TRBJ1-1	CASSVSSNTEAFF	TGTGCCAGCAGCGTATCCTCGAACACTGAAGCTTTCTTT
TRBV24-1	.	.	TRBJ2-5	CATSSGVALQETQYF	TGTGCCACTAGCTCAGGGGTCGCCTTGCAAGAGACCCAGTACTTC
TRBV7-9	.	.	TRBJ2-5	CASSTTYRGKRETQYF	TGTGCCAGCAGCACTACGTACCGGGGGAAGAGGGAGACCCAGTACTTC
TRBV7-7	many	.	TRBJ2-2	CASSLGPFTGELFF	TGTGCTAGCAGCTTGGGCCCCTTCACCGGGGAGCTGTTTTTT
TRBV5-1	few	.	TRBJ1-2	CASRQTEGNYGYTF	TGCGCCAGCAGACAGACGGAGGGAAACTATGGCTACACCTTC
TRBV12-3/TRBV12-4	many	TRBD1	TRBJ1-1	CASRSGGLTEAFF	TGTGCCAGCAGGTCAGGGGGCCTCACTGAAGCTTTCTTT